The T cell receptor beta chain under discussion was sequenced for a study of Graves' ophthalmopathy and Graves' hyperthyroidism. Using RNA transcripts, the TCR beta CDR3 regions were amplified. RT-PCR in the first round used HTBI primers; a second-round multiplex PCR followed. Using its own MiXCR run on the multiplex PCR reads, TCRdb lists one record per CDR3 protein. The repertoire holds some 160,000 distinct CDR3 sequences, with roughly 36% as singletons. The V segment lost 6 bases and the J segment 0 bases; nucleotides outside the gene matches: 9. The CDR3 runs 16 residues. Germline lookup yields CDR1 MNHEY and CDR2 SVGEGT. This clonotype appeared a few times. Researchers turned away patients with other autoimmune diseases, uncontrolled infections, pregnancy or lactation. The authors diagnosed from clinical symptoms, serum thyroxine, TRAb, thyroid ultrasound and orbital computed tomography.

The sequencing input was peripheral blood. The genes are TRBV6-2 or TRBV6-3 and TRBJ1-1, with 8 bases fitting TRBD1. The clonotype originates from a man aged 30 to 45 with Graves' ophthalmopathy. This chain's CDR3 is CASRRGDRIMNTEAFF. The CDR3, as DNA: TGTGCCAGCAGGAGAGGGGACAGGATAATGAACACTGAAGCTTTCTTT.